The clone carrying this TCR beta chain was seen a few times. The sample originates from a study of early T cells in non-severe SARS-CoV-2 infection. TCRdb itself ran the 5' RACE reads through MiXCR, one entry per CDR3 protein. Of 90,000 to 120,000 distinct CDR3 sequences listed, roughly 11% are singletons. V lost 2 bases, J lost 2 bases, and 1 base stayed unmatched. Germline CDR1 is DFQATT and CDR2 is SNEGSKA (reference sequence). CDR3 size: 14 residues. This sequence originates from an adult who was a healthcare worker with PCR-confirmed SARS-CoV-2 infection or an uninfected control (not recorded which). This rearrangement joins TRBV20-1 to TRBJ1-3, with TRBD1 matching over 9 bases. Sample: whole blood. The CDR3 DNA is TGCAGTGCTAGATACAGGGGGCCTGGAAACACCATATATTTT. This encodes CSARYRGPGNTIYF.